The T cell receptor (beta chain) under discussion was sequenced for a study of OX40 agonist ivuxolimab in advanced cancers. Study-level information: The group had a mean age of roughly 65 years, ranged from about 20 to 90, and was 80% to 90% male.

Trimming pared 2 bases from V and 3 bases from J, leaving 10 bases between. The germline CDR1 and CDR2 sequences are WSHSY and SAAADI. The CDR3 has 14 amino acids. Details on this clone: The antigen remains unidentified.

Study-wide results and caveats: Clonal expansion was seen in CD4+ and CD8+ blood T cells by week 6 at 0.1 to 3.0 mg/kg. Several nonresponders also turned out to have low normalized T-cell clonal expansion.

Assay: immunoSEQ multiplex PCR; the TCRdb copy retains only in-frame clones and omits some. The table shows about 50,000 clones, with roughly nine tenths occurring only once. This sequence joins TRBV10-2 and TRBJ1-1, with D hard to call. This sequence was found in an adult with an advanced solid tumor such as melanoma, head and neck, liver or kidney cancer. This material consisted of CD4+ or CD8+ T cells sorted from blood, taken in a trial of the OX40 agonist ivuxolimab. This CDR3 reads CASSEVAAYTEAFF. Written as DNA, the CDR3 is TGCGCCAGCAGTGAGGTGGCAGCTTACACTGAAGCTTTCTTT.